The source of this T cell receptor (beta chain) is a study of tumor-infiltrating lymphocytes in localized non-small cell lung cancer. V shed 3 bases and J shed 8 bases, with 7 bases lying between them. The germline V gene encodes CDR1 MDHEN and CDR2 SYDVKM. CDR3 length: 12 residues. TCRdb's copy holds only in-frame clones and misses some; the assay was immunoSEQ multiplex PCR. This sample has over 14,000 clones, with roughly 82% found just once. This clone has more than one count but fewer than ten. V is TRBV28 and J is TRBJ1-4; a weak D match, TRBD1 (5 bases). The sample comprised lung tumor tissue. The source is a human donor with non-small cell lung cancer. As DNA, the CDR3 is TGTGCCAGCAGTTTCCCAGGGGAAAAACTGTTTTTT. Translated: CASSFPGEKLFF.